This TCR beta chain stems from a study of blood T cell repertoires in COVID-19. Overall study context: In each case, the material was cDNA or gDNA derived from T cells, B-cell-depleted T cells, or PBMCs.

This clone has only one observation. Method: immunoSEQ multiplex PCR; TCRdb's copy keeps in-frame clones and lacks some. The table has about 250,000 clones, roughly 82% seen once. This CDR3 has 13 amino acids. CDR1 is LGHDT, CDR2 YNNKEL, per germline (reference sequence). V was cut by 0 bases and J by 7 bases, with 6 bases left in between. The specimen was peripheral blood. The chain has TRBV3-1 (or the pseudogene TRBV3-2) and TRBJ2-2; D unresolved. The receptor comes from a woman aged 80 or over with active or convalescent COVID-19. DNA for the CDR3: TGTGCCAGCAGCCAAGATCTAGGCGGGGAGCTGTTTTTT. This codes for CASSQDLGGELFF.